The T cell receptor (beta chain) described here comes from a study of cytomegalovirus exposure and HLA in healthy donors. For the study at large: The approximately 130 validation repertoires matched the roughly 700 first-cohort repertoires in platform, a later analysis reported.

The donors were members of the approximately 120-subject validation cohort (separate from the approximately 670-subject first cohort). A remark on this clone: Its antigen is unknown. Additional DNA sequences in this sample encode the identical CDR3.

Some clones are missing from TCRdb's copy, which holds only in-frame ones; the method was immunoSEQ multiplex PCR. Found here are approximately 100,000 clones, about nine tenths of them singletons; the top ten hold 2% to 2.5%. Study-level results: Using the classifier, cytomegalovirus status was reportedly diagnosed with high specificity and sensitivity. Researchers catalogued around 150 TCR beta chains as cytomegalovirus-associated.

V was trimmed by 2 bases and J by 5 bases, leaving 9 bases between them. CDR1 and CDR2 from the germline V gene are GTSNPN and SVGIG (reference sequence). CDR3 size: 12 residues. Specimen: PBMCs. The sequence came from a woman aged 18-35 years in good health and CMV-seronegative. The chain employs TRBV30 and TRBJ1-1; maybe TRBD1 (5 bases). The CDR3, as DNA: TGTGCCTGGAGTCGGGGGGGAACTGAAGCTTTCTTT. Translated, it gives CAWSRGGTEAFF.